The 22 T cell receptor beta chains below come from one sample, sequenced in a study of CD8 T cells in ankylosing spondylitis. TCRdb redid the calling of the 5' RACE reads with MiXCR, one entry per CDR3 protein. The sample includes hundreds of thousands of distinct CDR3 sequences, about 24% seen only once; the top ten take roughly 0.8%. Whole-study findings and limits: A TCR beta motif of eight highly homologous variants appeared characteristic of ankylosing spondylitis blood.

Antigens for these TCRs are unknown. Sequencing was performed on blood, either unsorted or a sorted T cell fraction (not recorded which). These TCRs come from a male donor with ankylosing spondylitis.

This clonotype came up a few times. This sequence joins TRBV27 and TRBJ1-2, with unresolved D. The CDR3 length is 15 residues. Trimming cost V 5 bases and J 0 bases, with 13 bases left between them. In germline, CDR1 is MNHEY, CDR2 SMNVEV (reference sequence). The CDR3 region has the DNA TGTGCCAGCAGTGTGCGACCAAGCGCTAACTATGGCTACACCTTC. Its protein product is CASSVRPSANYGYTF.

This clonotype showed up just a few times. The rearrangement joins TRBV7-2 to TRBJ1-1; D remains unclear. This CDR3 contains 15 residues. V shed 5 bases and J shed 1 base, with 14 bases lying between them. Germline V lookup: CDR1 SGHTA, CDR2 FQGNSA. The CDR3 DNA reads TGTGCCAGCAGCCCGGACTCCGGGAGGAACACTGAAGCTTTCTTT. Protein sequence: CASSPDSGRNTEAFF.

A few counts support this clonotype. The V call is TRBV20-1, the J call TRBJ2-2, with TRBD2 matching 7 bases. The CDR3 runs 13 residues. Germline CDR1 is DFQATT and CDR2 is SNEGSKA (reference sequence). Trimming took 3 bases from V and 9 from J; bases not matched to a gene: 7. CDR3 region: CSARGGNPRELFF. DNA for the CDR3: TGCAGTGCTAGGGGGGGGAATCCCCGGGAGCTGTTTTTT.

The chain has TRBV25-1 and TRBJ1-1, with D perhaps matching TRBD1 (6 bases). Germline values: CDR1 MGHDK, CDR2 SYGVNS. The CDR3 extends over 14 amino acids. V lost 2 bases and J 6 bases, leaving 13 bases between the germline ends. This CDR3 reads CASSERGTHPEAFF. CDR3 nucleotides: TGTGCCAGCAGTGAAAGGGGGACCCACCCTGAAGCTTTCTTT.

V gene TRBV6-1 combines with J gene TRBJ2-3, with D perhaps assigned TRBD1 or TRBD2 (5 bases each). Germline V gene data show CDR1 as MNHNS and CDR2 as SASEGT. The CDR3 covers 15 residues. V lost 0 bases to trimming and J lost 3 bases, with 10 bases between them. CDR3 protein: CASSEADTRTDTQYF. The CDR3, as DNA: TGTGCCAGCAGTGAAGCGGACACTAGAACAGATACGCAGTATTTT.

In this sample, this clonotype turned up a few times. This rearrangement joins TRBV20-1 to TRBJ1-3; D is ambiguous. V was shortened by 0 bases and J by 0 bases, with 6 bases between the two germline ends. Germline CDR1 and CDR2: DFQATT and SNEGSKA (reference sequence). The CDR3 sequence is 14 residues long. This CDR3 reads CSARDGSSGNTIYF. In DNA, the CDR3 is TGCAGTGCTAGAGACGGGAGCTCTGGAAACACCATATATTTT.

This clonotype occurred once. The gene calls are TRBV3-1 and TRBJ2-7, with D perhaps TRBD1 or TRBD2 (5 bases each). V lost 3 bases and J lost 2, with 14 bases in between. Germline V gives CDR1 LGHDT, CDR2 YNNKEL (reference sequence). CDR3 length: 15 residues. CDR3 in DNA: TGTGCCAGCAGCCAGGGACCCGGGGCCACCTACGAGCAGTACGTC. Translation: CASSQGPGATYEQYV.

The V and J genes are TRBV30 and TRBJ2-7; D is unresolved. The V gene's germline CDR1 is GTSNPN and CDR2 SVGIG (reference sequence). The V gene lost 4 bases and the J gene lost 2 bases, with 12 bases spanning the gap. CDR3 length equals 13 residues. The CDR3 DNA is TGTGCCTGGACTTCGCCGGTGGCCTACGAGCAGTACTTC. It codes for CAWTSPVAYEQYF.

The rearrangement uses TRBV18 and TRBJ2-3; possible D gene TRBD2, 6 bases. Looked up from germline, CDR1 is KGHSH and CDR2 is LQKENI. This CDR3 spans 16 amino acids. Trimming took off 3 bases at V and 0 bases at J, with 13 bases between the two ends. This chain's CDR3 is CASSPYVAGSTDTQYF. The CDR3 DNA reads TGTGCCAGCTCACCCTACGTGGCGGGGAGCACAGATACGCAGTATTTT.

The chain carries TRBV10-3 and TRBJ2-1; possible D gene TRBD2, 5 bases. Trimming took 3 bases from V and 10 from J, leaving 10 bases between them. The CDR3 is 12 amino acids. The germline V gene encodes CDR1 ENHRY and CDR2 SYGVKD. The CDR3 nucleotides read TGTGCCATCAGTGATCTAGCCAGGGAGCAGTTCTTC. Residues: CAISDLAREQFF.

Only a few counts were recorded for this clonotype. CDR3 bases: TGCAGTGCTAGAGAGCATGGGACGGGTATCCAGCAGCCCCAGCATTTT. Its translation is CSAREHGTGIQQPQHF. The V and J genes are TRBV20-1 and TRBJ1-5, with D possibly being TRBD1 (5 bases). This CDR3 is built from 16 residues. V was clipped by 0 bases and J by 7 bases, with 19 bases between them. Germline V lookup: CDR1 DFQATT, CDR2 SNEGSKA (reference sequence).

This sequence joins TRBV29-1 and TRBJ1-6; D unresolved. V dropped 4 bases and J dropped 5 bases, with 12 bases sitting between them. The CDR3 loop spans 14 amino acids. Germline V lookup: CDR1 SQVTM, CDR2 ANQGSEA. CDR3 sequence: CSVAGLGNNSPLHF. The CDR3 DNA is TGCAGCGTTGCGGGTCTCGGGAATAATTCACCCCTCCACTTT.

This chain links TRBV5-5 with TRBJ1-5, with a possible D match to TRBD1 (5 bases). The CDR3 is made up of 14 amino acids. Germline assignment: CDR1 SGHKS and CDR2 YYEKEE (reference sequence). Trimming took off 5 bases at V and 9 bases at J, with 18 bases between the two ends. CDR3 in DNA: TGTGCCAGCAGTCAGGATGGGGCCCGGTCGCCCCAGCATTTT. It yields the protein CASSQDGARSPQHF.

The chain employs TRBV20-1 and TRBJ2-3; TRBD1 agrees at 8 bases. The CDR3 totals 16 residues. J lost 5 bases, V lost 1 base, and 11 bases had no gene match. Germline assignment: CDR1 DFQATT and CDR2 SNEGSKA (reference sequence). The CDR3 spells CSARANQGAIKDTQYF. As DNA, the CDR3 is TGCAGTGCTAGAGCGAATCAGGGGGCAATCAAAGATACGCAGTATTTT.

The chain joins TRBV21-1 to TRBJ2-7. TRBV21-1 constitutes a pseudogene. The CDR3 loop spans 13 amino acids. CDR3 coding DNA: TGTGCCAGCAGCAAGGCCGTGGCCTACGAGCAGTACTTC. It translates to CASSKAVAYEQYF.

The chain is built from TRBV14 and TRBJ2-7, with D possibly called TRBD1 or TRBD2 (7 bases each). The CDR3 runs to 15 residues. With 6 bases removed from V and 1 base from J, the gap between germline ends came to 16 bases. Looked up from germline, CDR1 is SGHDN and CDR2 is FVKESK. The CDR3 loop reads CASSPGGVLSYEQYV. CDR3 DNA: TGTGCCAGCAGTCCAGGGGGGGTTCTATCCTACGAGCAGTACGTC.

This clonotype was counted between two and nine times. This chain joins TRBV18 and TRBJ2-5; D might be TRBD1 (6 bases). Germline assignment: CDR1 KGHSH and CDR2 LQKENI. The CDR3 covers 17 residues. V was trimmed by 3 bases and J by 2 bases, leaving 19 bases between them. CDR3 in DNA: TGTGCCAGCTCACCGGGGTATCAGGGGACAATTCAAGAGACCCAGTACTTC. Its translation: CASSPGYQGTIQETQYF.

This clonotype was observed a handful of times. The V and J genes are TRBV20-1 and TRBJ2-7; a weak D match, TRBD1 (6 bases). This CDR3 contains 13 residues. Germline assignment: CDR1 DFQATT and CDR2 SNEGSKA (reference sequence). V lost 5 bases and J 0 bases, leaving 11 bases between the germline ends. CDR3 loop: CSAPQGSSYEQYF. The CDR3 bases are TGCAGTGCTCCACAGGGAAGCTCCTACGAGCAGTACTTC.

CDR3 DNA sequence: TGCGCCAGCAGTGAGGTCGGCTTTCCTCGCACAGATACGCAGTATTTT. As protein: CASSEVGFPRTDTQYF. The V gene is TRBV10-2, the J gene TRBJ2-3, with D unclear. Germline assignment: CDR1 WSHSY and CDR2 SAAADI. There are 16 residues in the CDR3. V was trimmed by 2 bases and J by 1 base, leaving 13 bases between them.

This sequence joins TRBV19 and TRBJ2-7; TRBD2 matches at 7 bases. V lost 5 bases to trimming and J lost 5 bases; unmatched junction nucleotides: 12. This CDR3 spans 15 amino acids. The V gene's germline CDR1 is LNHDA and CDR2 SQIVND (reference sequence). CDR3 bases: TGTGCCAGTAGTCCCCGGGACGGGGGGATCCACGAGCAGTACGTC. It is translated as CASSPRDGGIHEQYV.

This clonotype was seen repeatedly, ten times or more. This sequence joins TRBV12-3 or TRBV12-4 and TRBJ2-5, with D possibly being TRBD1 (7 bases). V lost 6 bases and J lost 0, with 17 bases in between. CDR3 length: 16 amino acids. Written as DNA, the CDR3 is TGTGCCAGCAGCCGCGGGGACAGAGCGTACCAAGAGACCCAGTACTTC. As protein: CASSRGDRAYQETQYF.

The table lists this clonotype with a few counts. The V call is TRBV5-6, the J call TRBJ1-1, with TRBD1 identical over 7 bases. Trimming took 7 bases from V and 4 from J; bases not matched to a gene: 16. This CDR3 region has 16 residues. The germline CDR1 and CDR2 sequences are SGHDT and YYEEEE. CDR3 in amino acids: CASVLRGGAGGTEAFF. The CDR3 DNA follows: TGTGCCAGCGTTCTCCGGGGAGGCGCAGGGGGCACTGAAGCTTTCTTT.